What follows is one TCR beta chain and its context. The data stem from a study of cytotoxic CD8 clonotypes in ibrutinib-treated CLL. Overall study context: After treatment lasting a median about twelve months, range 6 to 36, response samples were collected.

This CDR3 has 14 residues. V was shortened by 3 bases and J by 5 bases, with 10 bases between the two germline ends. Germline V CDR1 and CDR2: SGHNT, YENEEA. This table comes from immunoSEQ multiplex PCR, and its TCRdb copy is limited to in-frame clones, with some not included. The repertoire includes 30,000 to 50,000 clones, 68% of them detected once, and approximately 7.7% sits in the top ten. The TCR comes from a human donor with chronic lymphocytic leukemia. V is TRBV11-3 and J is TRBJ2-2; D remains ambiguous. This specimen consisted of PBMCs, obtained at disease progression, from a patient treated with ibrutinib. The chain's CDR3 is CASSFGEITGELFF. The CDR3 bases are TGTGCCAGCAGCTTCGGAGAGATTACCGGGGAGCTGTTTTTT.